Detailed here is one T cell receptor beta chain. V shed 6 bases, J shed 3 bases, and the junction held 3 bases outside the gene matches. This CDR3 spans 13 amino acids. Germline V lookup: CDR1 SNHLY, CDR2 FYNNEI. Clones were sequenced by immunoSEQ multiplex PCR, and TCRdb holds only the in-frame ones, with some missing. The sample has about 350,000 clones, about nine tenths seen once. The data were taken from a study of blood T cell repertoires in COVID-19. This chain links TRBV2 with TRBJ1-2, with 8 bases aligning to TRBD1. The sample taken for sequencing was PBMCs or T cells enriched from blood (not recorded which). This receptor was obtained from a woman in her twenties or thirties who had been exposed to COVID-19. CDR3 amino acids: CASSPGQDYGYTF. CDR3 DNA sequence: TGTGCCAGCAGCCCGGGACAGGACTATGGCTACACCTTC.